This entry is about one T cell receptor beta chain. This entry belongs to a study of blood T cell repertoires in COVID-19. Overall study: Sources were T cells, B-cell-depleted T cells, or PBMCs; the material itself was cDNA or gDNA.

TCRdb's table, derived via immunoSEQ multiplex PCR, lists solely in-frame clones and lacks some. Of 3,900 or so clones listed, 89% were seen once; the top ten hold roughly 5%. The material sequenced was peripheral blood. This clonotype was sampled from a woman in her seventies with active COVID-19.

CDR3 protein: CASSLALAGMNTGELFF. Written as DNA, the CDR3 is TGTGCCAGCAGCTTGGCCCTAGCGGGGATGAACACCGGGGAGCTGTTTTTT. V gene TRBV5-4 combines with J gene TRBJ2-2, with 9 bases lining up with TRBD2. The V segment lost 0 bases and the J segment 1 base; nucleotides outside the gene matches: 4. This CDR3 spans 17 amino acids. Germline-derived CDR1 and CDR2 are SGHNT and YYREEE (reference sequence).